Given below is one TCR beta chain in context. Its antigen is not identified. This CDR3 contains 15 residues. Germline CDR1 SGHTA, CDR2 FQGNSA. Germline trimming cut 5 bases from V and 3 bases from J; bases unmatched to any gene: 6. These data originate in a study of memory CD8 T cells in hepatitis C reinfection. Across the study: After reinfection, a couple of primary-infection resolvers became chronically infected. Samples at peak reinfection came 3 to 8 weeks post-detection. The study, taken as a whole, reports: Five donors were too few for definitive public clonotype conclusions.

Time point indicated: peak reinfection, 3 to 8 weeks after reinfection detection. TCR sequencing was done directly ex vivo on sorted cells, without expansion in vitro. A couple of donors provided sorted CD3+ CD8+ CD45RO- naive CD8 T cells at all three reinfection time points. The method was immunoSEQ multiplex PCR; TCRdb's version includes in-frame clones alone and lacks a portion of them. The table includes 44,000 or so clones, roughly 90% detected once. The gene calls are TRBV7-2 and TRBJ2-3; 9 nucleotides match TRBD2. The sequenced sample consisted of naive CD8+ T cells sorted from blood. This sequence was found in a man between 18 and 35 years old with hepatitis C virus infection. As DNA, the CDR3 is TGTGCCAGCAGCATTGGGACTAGCACGACAGATACGCAGTATTTT. It encodes CASSIGTSTTDTQYF. The variable domain in full, completed from reference TRBV7-2 and TRBJ2-3, reads GAGVSQSPSNKVTEKGKDVELRCDPISGHTALYWYRQSLGQGLEFLIYFQGNSAPDKSGLPSDRFSAERTGGSVSTLTIQRTQQEDSAVYLCASSIGTSTTDTQYFGPGTRLTVL.